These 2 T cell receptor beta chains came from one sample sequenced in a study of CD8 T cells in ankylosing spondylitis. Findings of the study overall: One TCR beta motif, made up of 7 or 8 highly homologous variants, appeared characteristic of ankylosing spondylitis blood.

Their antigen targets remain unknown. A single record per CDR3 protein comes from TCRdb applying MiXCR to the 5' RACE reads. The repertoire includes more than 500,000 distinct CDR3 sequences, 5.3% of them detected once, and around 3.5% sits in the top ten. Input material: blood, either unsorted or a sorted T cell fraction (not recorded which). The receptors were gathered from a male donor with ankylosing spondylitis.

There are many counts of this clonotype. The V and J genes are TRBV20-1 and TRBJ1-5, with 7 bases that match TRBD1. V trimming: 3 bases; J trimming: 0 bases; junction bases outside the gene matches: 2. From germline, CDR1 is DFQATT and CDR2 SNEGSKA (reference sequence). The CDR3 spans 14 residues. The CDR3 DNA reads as TGCAGTGCTAGCCGGACAGGTAGCAATCAGCCCCAGCATTTT. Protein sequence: CSASRTGSNQPQHF.

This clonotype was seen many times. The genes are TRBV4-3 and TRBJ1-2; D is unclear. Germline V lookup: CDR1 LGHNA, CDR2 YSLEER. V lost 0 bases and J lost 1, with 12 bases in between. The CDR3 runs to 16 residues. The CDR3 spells CASSQELLTVNYGYTF. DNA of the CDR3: TGCGCCAGCAGCCAAGAACTTTTGACGGTTAACTATGGCTACACCTTC.